This TCR beta chain emerged from a study of T cell clusters in autoimmune cytopenias (dated by TCRdb to about 2019). Some background on the complete study: A mean age of approximately 52 years and a median age of approximately 59 years were recorded for the healthy donor controls, of whom about half of the roughly 43 were female. Alongside healthy, CLL and autoimmune hepatitis controls, autoimmune cytopenia patients had their peripheral blood TRB and IGH repertoires sequenced at active disease and again during treatment follow-up. The goal of the study was to determine whether autoimmune cytopenia patients have a disease-specific immune repertoire signature that could serve as a blood-based biomarker. A median TRB sequencing depth of 50,000 to 60,000 reads per sample was reached, and a median of 2,350 distinct TRB clonotypes per sample was obtained. For primary cytopenia, the controls were fewer than 30 age-matched healthy donors, and for secondary cytopenia, the controls were more than twelve age-matched CLL patients. The comparison group for autoimmune hepatitis repertoires was 23 healthy donors matched for age and sex. Study-wide findings and limitations: Compared with active autoimmune hepatitis patients, healthy donors had almost three times as many exclusive TRB clusters, a finding consistent with an autoimmunity-wide signature. The T cell clusters were defined only in silico, and the functional role of the clusters was left to be validated experimentally. The cluster-lack signature was not observed for secondary cytopenia versus CLL, as the signature was apparently masked by the dominant lymphoma-associated repertoire. Shifts in the TRB repertoire, including less even repertoires in secondary cytopenia and CLL, were mostly a reflection of lymphoma bias and not of autoimmunity. GLIPH results suggested that primary autoimmune cytopenia patients were missing physiological T cell clusters, with about 53 clusters found only in healthy donors compared with 15 to 20 found only in patients.

For each sample, TRB amplification used approximately 260 ng of peripheral blood genomic DNA, equal to approximately 37,500 genome equivalents. Frequency classes this clonotype as medium-sized (0.01 to 0.1%); no count is given. The target of this receptor is not known. TRB rearrangements were amplified by multiplex PCR following a touch-down protocol, with the TRB-A and TRB-B primer pools mixed in one tube. Illumina adapters and sample indices were added to the amplicons through two consecutive PCR reactions performed with Phusion HS II polymerase. Amplicons were gel-purified with the NucleoSpin Gel and PCR Clean-up kit, then quantified by Qubit and quality-checked on an Agilent 2100 Bioanalyzer. Sequencing of the libraries was done on an Illumina MiSeq with paired-end, single-indexed, 600-cycle runs. The published analysis was carried out like this. MiXCR version 2.1.12 with the default MiXCR reference library was used to align and assemble TRB reads. A clone was defined by each unique CDR3 nucleotide sequence, and analysis was restricted to productive sequences with at least two reads. Repertoire diversity was assessed by alpha-parameterized diversity profiles (alpha 0 to 5), including Shannon (alpha 1) and Simpson (alpha 2) indices, computed with an R script. The tcR package was used to compute combinatorial TRB VJ usage, and cohorts were compared on this usage by principal component analysis with ade4. TCRbeta CDR3s were clustered with GLIPH on cohort pairs matched by age and read depth, and cluster frequencies were compared by Wilcoxon test. Each entry corresponds to one CDR3 protein sequence from reads that TCRdb reprocessed, and DNA is not given. The authors' filters were not applied to this entry. The table for this sample lists fewer than 7,500 distinct CDR3 sequences. The ten largest clones take up less than 40% of the sample.

As encoded in the germline V gene, CDR1 is KGHSH while CDR2 is LQKENI. From the cysteine through the phenylalanine, the CDR3 covers 15 amino acids. The DNA is not on file. In addition, the sample was reused for a study of T cell repertoires in aging, cancer and after chemotherapy. The second publication reports: The donors fell into six age groups ranging from 30 or younger to 70 or older, and each group had at least three individuals. Control TCR repertoires from healthy donors were recorded over several months to years, and clear clonal overlap was observed across re-sampling. In total, the full dataset held millions of TCR reads. Significantly lower blood TCR diversity and higher clonality were observed in untreated patients with hematological or solid cancers than in age-matched healthy donors. In healthy donors, the decline in TCR diversity with age was mainly explained by loss of richness, whereas in cancer patients loss of evenness was also found to contribute. In both cancer cohorts, median generation probability rose over the chemotherapy interval, which suggests that the repertoire was reconstituted through rebound thymic output. The authors noted that the repertoire data do not allow conclusions about immunological memory after chemotherapy. Peripheral blood TCR beta repertoires from healthy donors and cancer patients were profiled to examine immunoaging and T cell reconstitution after chemotherapy. Alongside 95 to 100 healthy donors serving as a reference group, the cohort included approximately 210 cancer patients, of whom around 91 had hematological cancers and approximately 120 had solid cancers. MiXCR versions 2.12 and 3.0.5 were used to process the TRB sequences. Repertoire metrics included Shannon diversity, evenness, clonality (one minus evenness), and alpha-parameterized diversity profiles from alpha 0 to 5. Generation probabilities of clones in paired pre- and post-chemotherapy samples were computed with the IGoR algorithm.

The rearranged segments are TRBV18 and TRBJ2-3; TCRdb returns TRBD2, unconfirmable since there is no DNA. Sequencing was carried out using peripheral blood. The TCR was taken from a human donor in good health. This receptor carries the CDR3 CASSPPQRTTDTQYF.